The sequence of this TCR beta chain was determined in a study of blood T cell repertoires in COVID-19. Turning to the study itself: The United States, Italy and Spain supplied acute and convalescent COVID-19 samples.

CDR1 is LGHNA, CDR2 YSLEER, per germline. V gave up 4 bases and J gave up 8 bases, with 18 bases separating them. This CDR3 is 15 amino acids long. In the original workflow: Estimation of nucleated cell counts was performed using reference gene primer amplification. Using immunoSEQ multiplex PCR, the repertoire was profiled, and TCRdb retains in-frame clones only, with some absent. That table is the source of V, J and clone size, and D and trimming were worked out from the DNA. The table lists around 300,000 clones, about 83% of them singletons. V and J are TRBV4-3 and TRBJ2-1; tentative D call: TRBD2 (6 bases). The sequencing sample was made of peripheral blood. The receptor was isolated from a woman aged 50 to 65 who had recovered from COVID-19. CDR3 DNA sequence: TGCGCCAGCAGCCCGGGACTGGAAGCGGTCGATGAGCAGTTCTTC. This gives the protein CASSPGLEAVDEQFF.